This entry is about one TCR beta chain. Antigen unknown. This sample is part of a study of blood T cells in healthy people across ages. Study-wide results and limits: In the absence of known donor CMV status, changes in expanded clonotypes were possibly confounded. Roughly linear age-related decline in beta diversity appeared, significant by age roughly 40.

With 3 bases clipped from V and 6 bases from J, the junction kept 9 bases outside the gene matches. Germline CDR1 is SGDLS and CDR2 is YYNGEE. This CDR3 is built from 16 residues. For the second PCR, which ran for about 6 to 12 cycles, a sample-barcoded 5' primer and a J-beta primer mix were used. TCRdb used MiXCR to reprocess the 5' RACE reads, holding one entry per CDR3 protein. The table has 1.5 million to 2 million distinct CDR3 sequences, about 35% seen once. Donation came from healthy Caucasian individuals in Russia who were aged about 6 to 95. The chain uses TRBV9 and TRBJ2-7, with 13 nucleotides matching TRBD2. The sequencing sample was made of blood. This clonotype originated in a woman aged 25-40 years in good health. Here the CDR3 DNA reads TGTGCCAGCAGCGCCCCCGGGACTAGCGGGGTGAGCGAGCAGTACTTC. Translated, it gives CASSAPGTSGVSEQYF.